The 20 T cell receptor beta chains below were found in one sample sequenced in a study of spatial heterogeneity in lung cancer. TCRdb called the 5' RACE reads again in MiXCR, with one record for every CDR3 protein. The top ten clones hold around 21% of a sample with about 500 distinct CDR3 sequences, about a third of them seen once. Time point defined: sample taken at primary tumor resection. The source was normal lung tissue next to the tumor, collected at surgery. The receptor source for this set is a male donor with early-stage non-small cell lung cancer.

In its sample, this clonotype is medium-sized (0.01 to 0.1%). This chain uses TRBV7-6 with TRBJ2-1; 12 bases fit TRBD2. This CDR3 has 16 amino acids. With 0 bases clipped from V and 8 bases from J, the junction kept 5 bases outside the gene matches. Germline V gene lookup returns CDR1 SGHVS and CDR2 FNYEAQ. CDR3 bases: TGTGCCAGCAGCTTAGCTTCTAGCGGGAGGGTCCATGAGCAGTTCTTC. It specifies CASSLASSGRVHEQFF. The variable domain in full, with the rest retrieved from reference TRBV7-6 and TRBJ2-1, is GAGVSQSPRYKVTKRGQDVALRCDPISGHVSLYWYRQALGQGPEFLTYFNYEAQQDKSGLPNDRFSAERPEGSISTLTIQRTEQRDSAMYRCASSLASSGRVHEQFFGPGTRLTVL.

This clonotype ranks as large. The chain carries TRBV20-1 and TRBJ2-1; TRBD2 agrees at 11 bases. This CDR3 is built from 17 residues. Trimming at V came to 0 bases and at J to 7 bases, leaving 11 bases not matched to a gene. From germline, CDR1 is DFQATT and CDR2 SNEGSKA (reference sequence). CDR3 in amino acids: CSAREGPLAGEGNEQFF. The CDR3 region has the DNA TGCAGTGCTAGAGAGGGCCCACTAGCGGGAGAAGGGAATGAGCAGTTCTTC.

CDR3: CASSLWGLANSSYEQYF. The CDR3 nucleotides are TGTGCCAGCAGTTTATGGGGTCTAGCCAACAGCTCCTACGAGCAGTACTTC. The rearrangement joins TRBV28 to TRBJ2-7; weak D call: TRBD2 (5 bases). The CDR3 runs 17 residues. V shed 0 bases and J shed 0 bases, with 15 bases lying between them. Looked up from germline, CDR1 is MDHEN and CDR2 is SYDVKM.

The gene calls are TRBV7-8 and TRBJ2-1, with 7 bases matching TRBD2. The CDR3 covers 16 residues. Germline V gives CDR1 SGHVS, CDR2 FQNEAQ. The V gene end was trimmed by 7 bases and the J gene end by 7 bases; junction bases not matched to a gene: 16. The CDR3 loop is CASNPPLRENRNEQFF. The DNA of the CDR3 is TGTGCCAGCAATCCTCCTTTGCGGGAGAACAGGAATGAGCAGTTCTTC.

The rearrangement uses TRBV10-3 and TRBJ1-1; a possible D gene is TRBD1 (5 bases). The V gene lost 2 bases and the J gene lost 8 bases, with 15 bases spanning the gap. This CDR3 spans 14 amino acids. Germline V gene sequence: CDR1 ENHRY, CDR2 SYGVKD. In nucleotides, the CDR3 is TGTGCCATCAGTGAGGCGGCAGGGTCTAACGAAGCTTTCTTT. Its protein is CAISEAAGSNEAFF.

By sample share, this clonotype is hyperexpanded. The CDR3 DNA sequence: TGTGCCAGCAGGTCCATTGTTGGGACAGGGGTCCATGAGCAGTTCTTC. Translation gives CASRSIVGTGVHEQFF. This rearrangement joins TRBV7-2 to TRBJ2-1, with TRBD1 identical over 10 bases. The CDR3 has 16 amino acids. The junction had 13 bases not matched to a gene; V was cut back by 6 bases and J by 8 bases. The germline CDR1 and CDR2 sequences are SGHTA and FQGNSA.

In the case of this clonotype: The junction and the germline gene differ at one end; a read error may be behind it. J is TRBJ2-3 and V is TRBV20-1; 8 bases match TRBD2. The CDR3 sequence is 12 residues long. Germline-derived CDR1 and CDR2 are DFQATT and SNEGSKA (reference sequence). This CDR3 reads CSAPQGRTSWNF. The DNA for the CDR3 is TGCAGTGCTCCCCAGGGGAGGACTAGCTGGAATTTT.

By share, this clonotype ranks as medium-sized (0.01 to 0.1%). The chain uses TRBV5-1 and TRBJ1-2, with no clear D. V lost 0 bases and J lost 6, with 15 bases in between. The CDR3 contains 15 residues. Germline V gene data show CDR1 as SGHRS and CDR2 as YFSETQ. Here the CDR3 DNA reads TGCGCCAGCAGCTTGGGTCTGGGAGAAGGAAATGGCTACACCTTC. Translating it yields CASSLGLGEGNGYTF.

The V call is TRBV5-4, the J call TRBJ2-7; D might be TRBD1 (5 bases). Germline assignment: CDR1 SGHNT and CDR2 YYREEE (reference sequence). The CDR3 contains 14 residues. The V gene lost 5 bases and the J gene lost 0 bases, with 12 bases spanning the gap. CDR3 amino acids: CASRQDASSYEQYF. CDR3 in DNA: TGTGCCAGCAGACAGGACGCGAGCTCCTACGAGCAGTACTTC.

In DNA, the CDR3 is TGCGCCAGCAGCCAAGATGGCTTTAGCACAGATACGCAGTATTTT. The encoded protein is CASSQDGFSTDTQYF. The chain couples TRBV4-1 to TRBJ2-3; D remains unclear. Germline CDR1 is MGHRA and CDR2 is YSYEKL. The CDR3 has 15 residues. V lost 0 bases and J 0 bases, leaving 7 bases between the germline ends.

This clonotype is classed as large. The CDR3 sequence: CASSYPRGGENSPLHF. As DNA, the CDR3 is TGTGCCAGCAGTTACCCCCGCGGGGGCGAGAATTCACCCCTCCACTTT. The chain recombines TRBV6-5 with TRBJ1-6; D is possibly TRBD1 (6 bases). Germline V lookup: CDR1 MNHEY, CDR2 SVGAGI. This CDR3 has 16 residues. V was trimmed by 2 bases and J by 7 bases, leaving 15 bases between them.

This clonotype is medium-sized (0.01 to 0.1%) within its sample. The chain recombines TRBV7-2 with TRBJ1-2; TRBD1 matches 8 bases. V shed 5 bases, J shed 4 bases, and the junction held 9 bases outside the gene matches. Germline V gives CDR1 SGHTA, CDR2 FQGNSA. The CDR3 totals 15 residues. The CDR3 nucleotides read TGTGCCAGCAGCGAATCCGGGACAGGCGTCTATGGCTACACCTTC. This codes for CASSESGTGVYGYTF. The entire variable domain, with the rest obtained from reference TRBV7-2 and TRBJ1-2, is as follows: GAGVSQSPSNKVTEKGKDVELRCDPISGHTALYWYRQSLGQGLEFLIYFQGNSAPDKSGLPSDRFSAERTGGSVSTLTIQRTQQEDSAVYLCASSESGTGVYGYTFGSGTRLTVV.

The rearrangement links TRBV7-9 to TRBJ2-7; TRBD1 matches 7 bases. The V gene's germline CDR1 is SEHNR and CDR2 FQNEAQ (reference sequence). CDR3 size: 14 residues. The ends lost 0 bases at V and 3 bases at J; junction bases unmatched: 2. The CDR3 DNA reads TGTGCCAGCAGCTTAGCCAGGGGGTACTACGAGCAGTACTTC. Encoded protein: CASSLARGYYEQYF.

Within the sample, this clonotype is large. The chain carries TRBV2 and TRBJ2-7, with D tentatively TRBD2 (6 bases). From germline, CDR1 is SNHLY and CDR2 FYNNEI. The ends were cut back, 2 bases at V and 4 bases at J, with 18 bases in the middle. There are 16 residues in the CDR3. CDR3: CASSENRDSTLYEQYF. The CDR3 DNA reads TGTGCCAGCAGTGAAAACCGGGACTCCACACTGTACGAGCAGTACTTC.

Within the sample, this clonotype is medium-sized. This rearrangement joins TRBV2 to TRBJ2-3, with TRBD2 matching 7 bases. The CDR3 length is 17 residues. V was clipped by 1 base and J by 6 bases; unmatched bases: 13. The germline gives CDR1 SNHLY, CDR2 FYNNEI. The CDR3 sequence is CASSEGLVGGPGDTQYF. The CDR3 coding sequence is TGTGCCAGCAGTGAAGGGTTGGTGGGAGGGCCTGGCGATACGCAGTATTTT.

This clonotype occurred a few times. The chain recombines TRBV29-1 with TRBJ2-1, with 8 bases fitting TRBD1. V shed 4 bases, J shed 3 bases, and the junction held 20 bases outside the gene matches. CDR3 length: 19 residues. CDR1 is SQVTM, CDR2 ANQGSEA, per germline. CDR3 residues: CSVAGPRDRKTPNYNEQFF. CDR3 nucleotide sequence: TGCAGCGTTGCCGGACCCCGGGACAGGAAAACTCCCAACTACAATGAGCAGTTCTTC.

This chain connects TRBV5-1 to TRBJ2-3; D is perhaps TRBD2 (5 bases). Germline V CDR1 and CDR2: SGHRS, YFSETQ. The CDR3 consists of 16 residues. V lost 4 bases, J lost 2 bases, and 17 bases lay in between. CDR3: CASSVAGKLLTDTQYF. The CDR3, as DNA: TGCGCCAGCAGCGTCGCCGGGAAACTACTCACAGATACGCAGTATTTT.

CDR3 sequence (DNA): TGTGCCTGGAACCCGGACAGTTTAGGGCTAGCCATTCAGTACTTC. Its protein product is CAWNPDSLGLAIQYF. The genes are TRBV30 and TRBJ2-4, with D possibly being TRBD1 (6 bases). Deletions cut 4 bases from V and 9 bases from J, with 22 bases between. This CDR3 spans 15 amino acids. Germline CDR1 and CDR2: GTSNPN and SVGIG (reference sequence).

This clonotype is categorized as large. The chain joins TRBV23-1 to TRBJ2-2; 13 nucleotides agree with TRBD2. TRBV23-1 is sorted into the ORF group, with uncertain function. This CDR3 is built from 16 residues. V gave up 2 bases and J gave up 6 bases; unmatched junction bases: 3. The CDR3 sequence: CASSQSGLAGAGELFF. The CDR3 DNA reads TGCGCCAGCAGTCAAAGTGGACTAGCGGGAGCCGGGGAGCTGTTTTTT.

The chain employs TRBV7-9 and TRBJ1-1; D not resolved. Germline CDR1 and CDR2: SEHNR and FQNEAQ (reference sequence). The CDR3 is made up of 14 amino acids. The germline V and J ends were trimmed by 0 bases and 9 bases, with 14 bases remaining between them. CDR3 loop: CASSLAEGMGQAFF. The CDR3 DNA reads as TGTGCCAGCAGCTTAGCGGAAGGGATGGGCCAAGCTTTCTTT.